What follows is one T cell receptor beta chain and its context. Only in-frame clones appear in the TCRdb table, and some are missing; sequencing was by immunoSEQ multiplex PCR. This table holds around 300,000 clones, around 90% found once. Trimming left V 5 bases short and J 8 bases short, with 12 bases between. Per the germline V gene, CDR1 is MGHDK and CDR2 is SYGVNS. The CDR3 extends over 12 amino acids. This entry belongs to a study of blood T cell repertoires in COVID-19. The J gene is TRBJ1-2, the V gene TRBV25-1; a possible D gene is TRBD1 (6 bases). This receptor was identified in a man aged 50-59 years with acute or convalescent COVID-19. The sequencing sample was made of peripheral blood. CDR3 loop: CASSPRGHGYTF. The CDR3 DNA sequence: TGTGCCAGCAGTCCCAGGGGCCACGGCTACACCTTC.